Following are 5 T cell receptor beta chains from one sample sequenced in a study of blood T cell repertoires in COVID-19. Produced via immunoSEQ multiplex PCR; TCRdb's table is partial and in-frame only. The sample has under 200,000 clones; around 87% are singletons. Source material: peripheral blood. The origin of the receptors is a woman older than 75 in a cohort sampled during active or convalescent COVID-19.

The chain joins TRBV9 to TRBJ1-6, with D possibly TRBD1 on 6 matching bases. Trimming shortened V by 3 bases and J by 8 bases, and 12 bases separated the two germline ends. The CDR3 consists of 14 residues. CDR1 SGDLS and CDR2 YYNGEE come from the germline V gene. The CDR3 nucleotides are TGTGCCAGCAGCGGCGACAGGCTATATTCACCCCTCCACTTT. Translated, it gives CASSGDRLYSPLHF.

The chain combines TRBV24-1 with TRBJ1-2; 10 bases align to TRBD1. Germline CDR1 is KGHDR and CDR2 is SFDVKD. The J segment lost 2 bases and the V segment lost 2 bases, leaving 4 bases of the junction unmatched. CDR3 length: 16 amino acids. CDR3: CATSDSPGQGNYGYTF. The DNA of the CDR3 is TGTGCCACCAGTGATTCGCCGGGACAGGGGAACTATGGCTACACCTTC.

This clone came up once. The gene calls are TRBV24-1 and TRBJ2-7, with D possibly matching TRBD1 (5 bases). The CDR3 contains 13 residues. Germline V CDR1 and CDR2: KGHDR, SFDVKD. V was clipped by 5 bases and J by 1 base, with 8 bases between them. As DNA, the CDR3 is TGTGCCACCAGTGGGGGCTCGTCCTACGAGCAGTACTTC. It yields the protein CATSGGSSYEQYF.

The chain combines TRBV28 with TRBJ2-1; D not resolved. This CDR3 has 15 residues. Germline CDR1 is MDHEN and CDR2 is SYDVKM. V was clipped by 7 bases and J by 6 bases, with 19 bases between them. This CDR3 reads CASTPRKDSGNEQFF. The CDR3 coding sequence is TGTGCCAGCACCCCTCGAAAAGATTCAGGCAATGAGCAGTTCTTC.

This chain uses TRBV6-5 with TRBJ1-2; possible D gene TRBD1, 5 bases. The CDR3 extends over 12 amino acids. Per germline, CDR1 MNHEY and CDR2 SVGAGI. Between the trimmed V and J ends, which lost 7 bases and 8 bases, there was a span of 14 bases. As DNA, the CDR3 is TGTGCCAGCACCTCAGGGATGAGAGGCTACACCTTC. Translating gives CASTSGMRGYTF.